One sample yielded the 22 T cell receptor beta chains listed below, sequenced in a study of blood T cell repertoires in COVID-19. Produced via immunoSEQ multiplex PCR; TCRdb's table is partial and in-frame only. The repertoire consists of about 140,000 clones, with 84% occurring once and the leading ten covering around 9.5%. Material for sequencing was peripheral blood. These receptors were collected from a man aged 25 to 45 with COVID-19, enrolled during active disease.

In this sample, this clone turned up once. J is TRBJ2-1 and V is TRBV12-3 or TRBV12-4; TRBD2 is a possible D gene (6 bases). Trimming cost V 6 bases and J 10 bases, with 10 bases left between them. The CDR3 extends over 11 amino acids. The CDR3 protein is CASREGEEQFF. CDR3 DNA: TGTGCCAGCAGGGAGGGAGAGGAGCAGTTCTTC.

In DNA, the CDR3 is TGTGCCACCAGCAGAGATCCCGGGACTAGCGGAGTCCAAGAGACCCAGTACTTC. Translation gives CATSRDPGTSGVQETQYF. The gene calls are TRBV15 and TRBJ2-5; 11 bases are a match to TRBD2. The V segment lost 0 bases and the J segment 1 base; nucleotides outside the gene matches: 7. This CDR3 comprises 18 residues. Germline V gives CDR1 LNHNV, CDR2 YYDKDF (reference sequence). The complete variable domain, with remaining parts taken from reference TRBV15 and TRBJ2-5, reads DAMVIQNPRYQVTQFGKPVTLSCSQTLNHNVMYWYQQKSSQAPKLLFHYYDKDFNNEADTPDNFQSRRPNTSFCFLDIRSPGLGDTAMYLCATSRDPGTSGVQETQYFGPGTRLLVL.

The rearrangement joins TRBV27 to TRBJ2-2, with 7 bases matching TRBD2. The CDR3 extends over 17 amino acids. Germline loops: CDR1 MNHEY, CDR2 SMNVEV (reference sequence). With V trimmed by 7 bases and J by 7 bases, 18 bases remained unmatched. The CDR3, as DNA: TGTGCCAGCACACCCTACGCGGGAGTCGCCGCAGGCGGGGAGCTGTTTTTT. Translating it yields CASTPYAGVAAGGELFF.

The chain carries TRBV11-2 and TRBJ2-7, with D tentatively TRBD2 (6 bases). This CDR3 comprises 14 residues. Germline V gives CDR1 SGHAT, CDR2 FQNNGV. Between the trimmed V and J ends, which lost 0 bases and 7 bases, there was a span of 13 bases. The CDR3 DNA is TGTGCCAGCAGCTTAGAGGCGGGACTGGGAGAGCAGTACTTC. Protein sequence: CASSLEAGLGEQYF.

The chain links TRBV10-1 to TRBJ2-5, with D possibly matching TRBD2 (6 bases). This CDR3 comprises 13 residues. Germline CDR1 and CDR2: WNHNN and SYGVQD (reference sequence). The V and J ends lost 5 bases and 2 bases respectively, with 9 bases between them. CDR3 amino acids: CASSRGTQETQYF. The CDR3 DNA sequence: TGCGCCAGCAGTCGGGGGACGCAAGAGACCCAGTACTTC.

The chain carries TRBV27 and TRBJ1-2, with a possible D match to TRBD1 (6 bases). The CDR3 has 16 amino acids. Trimming removed 3 bases from V and 0 bases from J, with 14 bases in between. The germline V gene encodes CDR1 MNHEY and CDR2 SMNVEV (reference sequence). The CDR3 protein is CASSLKSSGANYGYTF. The CDR3 DNA reads TGTGCCAGCAGTTTGAAGTCCTCAGGGGCTAACTATGGCTACACCTTC.

This chain uses TRBV5-4 with TRBJ2-7; D is possibly TRBD1 (5 bases). Per the germline V gene, CDR1 is SGHNT and CDR2 is YYREEE (reference sequence). V lost 3 bases to trimming and J lost 3 bases, with 10 bases between them. The CDR3 has 13 residues. Here the CDR3 DNA reads TGTGCCAGCAGCTCCTACAGGAGCTACGAGCAGTACTTC. It yields the protein CASSSYRSYEQYF.

The table lists this clone with a count of one. The chain is built from TRBV3-1 (or the pseudogene TRBV3-2) and TRBJ2-1; tentative D call: TRBD2 (6 bases). Germline V gene lookup returns CDR1 LGHDT and CDR2 YNNKEL (reference sequence). The CDR3 contains 12 residues. Between the trimmed V and J ends, which lost 6 bases and 4 bases, there was a span of 7 bases. The CDR3 DNA is TGTGCCAGCAGACTAGCATACAATGAGCAGTTCTTC. It specifies CASRLAYNEQFF.

The chain employs TRBV5-6 and TRBJ2-1; D is perhaps TRBD1 (5 bases). CDR1 and CDR2 (germline): SGHDT, YYEEEE. V was trimmed by 0 bases and J by 8 bases, leaving 9 bases between them. This CDR3 is built from 13 residues. CDR3 DNA: TGTGCCAGCAGCTTGGTCAGGGCGGATGAGCAGTTCTTC. Translation gives CASSLVRADEQFF.

The count of this clone is one. V is TRBV11-2 and J is TRBJ1-1, with D possibly being TRBD1 (5 bases). The CDR3 loop spans 13 amino acids. The germline gives CDR1 SGHAT, CDR2 FQNNGV. Trimming pared 5 bases from V and 11 bases from J, leaving 18 bases between. The CDR3 is CASSPGLGLGAFF. Written as DNA, the CDR3 is TGTGCCAGCAGCCCCGGGCTGGGACTCGGGGCTTTCTTT.

This clone was observed a few times. V is TRBV7-9 and J is TRBJ1-2; D remains unclear. V was pared by 1 base and J by 8 bases, with 8 bases between. The CDR3 runs 12 residues. In germline, CDR1 is SEHNR, CDR2 FQNEAQ (reference sequence). This CDR3 reads CASSLGSLGYTF. The DNA for the CDR3 is TGTGCCAGCAGCTTAGGTTCGTTGGGCTACACCTTC.

The rearrangement links TRBV19 to TRBJ1-3; maybe TRBD1 (5 bases). The CDR3 runs 16 residues. V was cut by 4 bases and J by 0 bases, with 13 bases left in between. Per germline, CDR1 LNHDA and CDR2 SQIVND (reference sequence). The CDR3 reads CASSTLGGSSGNTIYF. The CDR3, as DNA: TGTGCCAGTAGTACACTCGGGGGAAGCTCTGGAAACACCATATATTTT.

V is TRBV7-2 and J is TRBJ2-7; TRBD1 aligns across 9 bases. The V and J ends lost 1 base and 7 bases, in that order; junction bases with no gene match: 5. The V gene's germline CDR1 is SGHTA and CDR2 FQGNSA. The CDR3 extends over 14 amino acids. DNA of the CDR3: TGTGCCAGCAGCTTAGGGACAGGGGTGAAAGAGCAGTACTTC. Encoded protein: CASSLGTGVKEQYF.

The V and J genes are TRBV13 and TRBJ2-1, with 7 bases aligning to TRBD2. CDR1 is PRHDT and CDR2 is FYEKMQ in the germline V gene (reference sequence). The CDR3 is made up of 22 amino acids. J lost 7 bases, V lost 1 base, and 28 bases had no gene match. CDR3 sequence reads: CASSLEGLRRLAESPAGNEQFF. The CDR3 DNA is TGTGCCAGCAGCTTAGAGGGACTCCGTCGGCTAGCGGAATCCCCCGCGGGGAATGAGCAGTTCTTC.

The genes are TRBV10-3 and TRBJ2-1; D perhaps matches TRBD2 (5 bases). The CDR3 sequence is 13 residues long. From germline, CDR1 is ENHRY and CDR2 SYGVKD. V lost 6 bases and J 2 bases, leaving 8 bases between the germline ends. CDR3 loop: CAIRLDPYNEQFF. CDR3 bases: TGTGCCATCAGACTAGACCCCTACAATGAGCAGTTCTTC.

V gene TRBV5-1 combines with J gene TRBJ2-7; D gene unclear. V was trimmed by 6 bases and J by 5 bases, leaving 15 bases between them. The CDR3 sequence is 13 residues long. Germline V CDR1 and CDR2: SGHRS, YFSETQ. The CDR3 spells CASTVFGGHEQYF. The CDR3 DNA sequence: TGCGCCAGCACGGTTTTTGGTGGTCACGAGCAGTACTTC.

This clone was detected only once. The chain is built from TRBV9 and TRBJ2-7; 8 bases map to TRBD1. The CDR3 totals 15 residues. Per germline, CDR1 SGDLS and CDR2 YYNGEE. V was clipped by 4 bases and J by 2 bases; unmatched bases: 8. This CDR3 reads CASSPRQTGAYEQYF. DNA for the CDR3: TGTGCCAGCAGCCCCCGCCAGACAGGGGCCTACGAGCAGTACTTC.

The V gene is TRBV2, the J gene TRBJ2-1; tentatively, D is TRBD1 (5 bases). This CDR3 is 14 amino acids long. The germline V and J ends were trimmed by 7 bases and 5 bases, with 15 bases remaining between them. Germline V lookup: CDR1 SNHLY, CDR2 FYNNEI. This CDR3 is CASKDSPTDNEQFF. CDR3 sequence (DNA): TGTGCCAGCAAAGACAGCCCGACCGACAATGAGCAGTTCTTC. Variable domain in full (rest from reference TRBV2 and TRBJ2-1): EPEVTQTPSHQVTQMGQEVILRCVPISNHLYFYWYRQILGQKVEFLVSFYNNEISEKSEIFDDQFSVERPDGSNFTLKIRSTKLEDSAMYFCASKDSPTDNEQFFGPGTRLTVL.

The rearrangement uses TRBV11-2 and TRBJ2-5, with 11 bases fitting TRBD2. The CDR3 runs to 15 residues. Germline CDR1 and CDR2: SGHAT and FQNNGV. J lost 2 bases, V lost 7 bases, and 6 bases had no gene match. The CDR3 region has the DNA TGTGCCAGCACCGGGACTAGCGGTTTACAAGAGACCCAGTACTTC. As protein: CASTGTSGLQETQYF.

The V call is TRBV19, the J call TRBJ2-6; 8 nucleotides match TRBD1. CDR3 length equals 17 residues. The junction had 8 bases not matched to a gene; V was cut back by 3 bases and J by 4 bases. Germline V lookup: CDR1 LNHDA, CDR2 SQIVND (reference sequence). Here the CDR3 DNA reads TGTGCCAGTAGTATTGGGCAGGGGGCGTCCGGGGCCAACGTCCTGACTTTC. Translated: CASSIGQGASGANVLTF.

This sequence joins TRBV2 and TRBJ2-3; 7 bases match TRBD2. The CDR3 extends over 16 amino acids. Germline loops: CDR1 SNHLY, CDR2 FYNNEI. With 4 bases clipped from V and 0 bases from J, the junction kept 7 bases outside the gene matches. The CDR3 bases are TGTGCCAGCAGTGGGTTGCTAGCGGCTAGCACAGATACGCAGTATTTT. Protein: CASSGLLAASTDTQYF. Full variable domain (outside the CDR3, taken from reference TRBV2 and TRBJ2-3): EPEVTQTPSHQVTQMGQEVILRCVPISNHLYFYWYRQILGQKVEFLVSFYNNEISEKSEIFDDQFSVERPDGSNFTLKIRSTKLEDSAMYFCASSGLLAASTDTQYFGPGTRLTVL.

This chain uses TRBV24-1 with TRBJ2-7, with D possibly matching TRBD1 (6 bases). The CDR3 runs to 14 residues. Trimming took off 10 bases at V and 6 bases at J, with 21 bases between the two ends. The germline V gene encodes CDR1 KGHDR and CDR2 SFDVKD. The CDR3 here is CATERGPGASEQYF. CDR3 nucleotide sequence: TGTGCCACTGAAAGAGGGCCAGGGGCCTCCGAGCAGTACTTC.